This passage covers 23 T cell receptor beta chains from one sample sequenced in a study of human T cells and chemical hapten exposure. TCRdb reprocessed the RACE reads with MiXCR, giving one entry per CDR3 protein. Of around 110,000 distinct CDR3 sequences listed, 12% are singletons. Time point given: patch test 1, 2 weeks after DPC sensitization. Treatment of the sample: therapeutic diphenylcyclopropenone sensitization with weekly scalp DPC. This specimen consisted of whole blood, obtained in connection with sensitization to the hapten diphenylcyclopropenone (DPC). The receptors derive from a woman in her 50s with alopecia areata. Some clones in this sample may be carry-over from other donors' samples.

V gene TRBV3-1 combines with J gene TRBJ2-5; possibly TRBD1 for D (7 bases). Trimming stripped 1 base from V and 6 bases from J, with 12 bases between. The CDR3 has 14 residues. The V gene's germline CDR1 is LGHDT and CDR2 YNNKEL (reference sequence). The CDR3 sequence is CASSQGPGGKTQYF. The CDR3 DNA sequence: TGTGCCAGCAGCCAAGGACCAGGGGGGAAGACCCAGTACTTC.

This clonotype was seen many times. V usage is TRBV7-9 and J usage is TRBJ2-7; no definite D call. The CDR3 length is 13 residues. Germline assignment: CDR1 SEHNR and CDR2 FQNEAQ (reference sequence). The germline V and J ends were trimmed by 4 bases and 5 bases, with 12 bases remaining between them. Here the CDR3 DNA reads TGTGCCAGCAGCTCGGACGGATTCGACGAGCAGTACTTC. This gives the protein CASSSDGFDEQYF.

The DNA for the CDR3 is TGTGCCAGCAGTTTCCAACCCGCAGGGGGGAACTCACCCCTCCACTTT. This gives the protein CASSFQPAGGNSPLHF. V is TRBV28 and J is TRBJ1-6, with TRBD1 matching 7 bases. V was clipped by 3 bases and J by 10 bases; unmatched bases: 12. This CDR3 is built from 16 residues. From germline, CDR1 is MDHEN and CDR2 SYDVKM.

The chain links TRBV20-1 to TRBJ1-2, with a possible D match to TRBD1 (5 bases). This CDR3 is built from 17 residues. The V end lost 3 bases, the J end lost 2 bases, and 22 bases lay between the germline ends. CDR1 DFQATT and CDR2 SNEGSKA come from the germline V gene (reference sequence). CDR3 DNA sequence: TGCAGTGCTAGCCTCCTTGAGGGCGGGGGATCCAACTATGGCTACACCTTC. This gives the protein CSASLLEGGGSNYGYTF.

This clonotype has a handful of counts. CDR3 sequence reads: CASSWGLDYTGELFF. For the CDR3, the DNA is TGTGCCAGCAGTTGGGGACTAGATTACACCGGGGAGCTGTTTTTT. The J gene is TRBJ2-2, the V gene TRBV6-5; 8 positions agree with TRBD2. CDR1 is MNHEY, CDR2 SVGAGI, per germline. The CDR3 contains 15 residues. With V trimmed by 4 bases and J by 3 bases, 4 bases remained unmatched.

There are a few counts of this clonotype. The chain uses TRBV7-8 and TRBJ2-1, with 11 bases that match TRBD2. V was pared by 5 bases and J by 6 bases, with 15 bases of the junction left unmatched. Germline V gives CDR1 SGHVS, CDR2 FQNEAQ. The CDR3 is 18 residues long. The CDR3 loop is CASSRLTSGALRGNEQFF. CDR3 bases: TGTGCCAGCAGCCGATTGACTAGCGGGGCCCTCCGGGGCAATGAGCAGTTCTTC.

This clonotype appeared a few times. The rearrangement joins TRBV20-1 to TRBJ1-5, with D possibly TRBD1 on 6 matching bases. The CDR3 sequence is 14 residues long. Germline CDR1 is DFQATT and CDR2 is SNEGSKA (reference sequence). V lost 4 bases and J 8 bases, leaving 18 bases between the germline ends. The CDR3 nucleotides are TGCAGTGCTACGACAACCGGGGGGGCGAAGCCCCAGCATTTT. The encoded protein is CSATTTGGAKPQHF.

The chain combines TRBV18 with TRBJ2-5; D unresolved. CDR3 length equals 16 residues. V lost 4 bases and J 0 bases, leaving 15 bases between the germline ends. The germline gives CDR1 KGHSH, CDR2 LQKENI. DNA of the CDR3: TGTGCCAGCTCACGTGTGGCTGGCACCTACCAAGAGACCCAGTACTTC. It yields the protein CASSRVAGTYQETQYF.

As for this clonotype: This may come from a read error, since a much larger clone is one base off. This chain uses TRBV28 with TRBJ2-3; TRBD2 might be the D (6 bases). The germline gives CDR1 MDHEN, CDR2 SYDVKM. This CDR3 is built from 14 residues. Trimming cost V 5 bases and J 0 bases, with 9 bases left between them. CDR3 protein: CASSSGTSTDTQYF. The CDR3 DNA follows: TGTGCCAGCAGTAGTGGGACTAGCACAGATACGCAGTATTTT. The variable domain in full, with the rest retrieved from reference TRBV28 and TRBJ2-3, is DVKVTQSSRYLVKRTGEKVFLECVQDMDHENMFWYRQDPGLGLRLIYFSYDVKMKEKGDIPEGYSVSREKKERFSLILESASTNQTSMYLCASSSGTSTDTQYFGPGTRLTVL.

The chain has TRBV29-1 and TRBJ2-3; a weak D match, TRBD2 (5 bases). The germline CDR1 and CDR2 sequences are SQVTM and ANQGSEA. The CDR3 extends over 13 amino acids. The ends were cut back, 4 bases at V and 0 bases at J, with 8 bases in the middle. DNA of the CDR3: TGCAGCGTTGTCCGGGGAAGCACAGATACGCAGTATTTT. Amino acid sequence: CSVVRGSTDTQYF.

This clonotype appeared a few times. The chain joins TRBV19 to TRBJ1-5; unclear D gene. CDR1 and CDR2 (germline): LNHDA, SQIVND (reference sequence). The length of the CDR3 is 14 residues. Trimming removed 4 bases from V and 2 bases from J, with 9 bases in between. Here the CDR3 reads CASSRGHGNQPQHF. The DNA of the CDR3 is TGTGCCAGTAGTAGGGGTCATGGCAATCAGCCCCAGCATTTT.

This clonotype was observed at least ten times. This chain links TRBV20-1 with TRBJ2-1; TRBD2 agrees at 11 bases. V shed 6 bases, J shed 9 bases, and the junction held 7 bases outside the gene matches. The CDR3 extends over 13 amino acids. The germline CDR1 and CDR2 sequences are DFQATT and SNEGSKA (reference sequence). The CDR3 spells CSAFTSGGGEQFF. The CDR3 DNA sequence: TGCAGTGCCTTCACTAGCGGGGGCGGTGAGCAGTTCTTC.

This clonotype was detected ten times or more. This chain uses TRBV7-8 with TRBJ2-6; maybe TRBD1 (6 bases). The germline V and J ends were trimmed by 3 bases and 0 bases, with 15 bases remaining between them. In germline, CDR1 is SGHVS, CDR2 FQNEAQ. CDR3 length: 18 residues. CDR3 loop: CASSFRTETYSGANVLTF. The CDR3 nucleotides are TGTGCCAGCAGCTTTAGGACAGAAACCTACTCTGGGGCCAACGTCCTGACTTTC. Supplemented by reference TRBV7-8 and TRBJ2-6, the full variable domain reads GAGVSQSPRYKVAKRGQDVALRCDPISGHVSLFWYQQALGQGPEFLTYFQNEAQLDKSGLPSDRFFAERPEGSVSTLKIQRTQQEDSAVYLCASSFRTETYSGANVLTFGAGSRLTVL.

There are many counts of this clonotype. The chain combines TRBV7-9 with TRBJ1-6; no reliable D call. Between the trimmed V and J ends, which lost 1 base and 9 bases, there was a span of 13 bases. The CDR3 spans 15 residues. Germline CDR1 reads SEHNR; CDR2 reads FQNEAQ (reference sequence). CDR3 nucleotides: TGTGCCAGCAGCTTAGTAGGGTCGGGGTCTTCACCCCTCCACTTT. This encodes CASSLVGSGSSPLHF.

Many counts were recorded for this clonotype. The CDR3 spells CASSPPFVSNTGELFF. The CDR3 DNA reads as TGTGCCAGCAGCCCCCCGTTCGTCTCTAACACCGGGGAGCTGTTTTTT. The gene calls are TRBV5-6 and TRBJ2-2; D remains unclear. CDR3 length equals 16 residues. The germline V and J ends were trimmed by 4 bases and 2 bases, with 15 bases remaining between them. Germline values: CDR1 SGHDT, CDR2 YYEEEE.

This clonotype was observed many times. Written as DNA, the CDR3 is TGTGCCAGCAAGCCAGATCCGGGACAGGGAAGCAATCAGCCCCAGCATTTT. This codes for CASKPDPGQGSNQPQHF. The chain is built from TRBV6-6 and TRBJ1-5; the match to TRBD1 covers 9 bases. Germline CDR1 and CDR2: MNHNY and SVGAGI (reference sequence). After removal of 7 bases from V and 1 base from J, the junction contained 11 bases not matched to a gene. The CDR3 is 17 amino acids.

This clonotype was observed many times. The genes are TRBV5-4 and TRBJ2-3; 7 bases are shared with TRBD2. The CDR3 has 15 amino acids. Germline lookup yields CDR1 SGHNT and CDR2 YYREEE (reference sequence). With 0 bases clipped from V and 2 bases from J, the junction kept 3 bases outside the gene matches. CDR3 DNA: TGTGCCAGCAGCTTGGGACTAGCATACACAGATACGCAGTATTTT. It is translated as CASSLGLAYTDTQYF.

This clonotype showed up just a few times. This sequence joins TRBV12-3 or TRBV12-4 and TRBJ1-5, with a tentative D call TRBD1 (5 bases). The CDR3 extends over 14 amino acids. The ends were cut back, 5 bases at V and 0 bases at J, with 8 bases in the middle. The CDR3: CASSRGGSNQPQHF. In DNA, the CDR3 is TGTGCCAGCAGTCGGGGGGGTAGCAATCAGCCCCAGCATTTT.

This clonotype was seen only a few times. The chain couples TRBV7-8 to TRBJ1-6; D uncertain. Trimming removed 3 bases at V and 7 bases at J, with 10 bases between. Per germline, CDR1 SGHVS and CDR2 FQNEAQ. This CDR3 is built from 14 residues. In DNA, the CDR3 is TGTGCCAGCAGCTTTGGGCCGTCGAATTCACCCCTCCACTTT. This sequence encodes CASSFGPSNSPLHF.

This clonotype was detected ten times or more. Here the CDR3 DNA reads TGTGCCAGCAGTTTAGGTAGCGGGAGGCCCAAAGTGCCGCAGTATTTT. Translation: CASSLGSGRPKVPQYF. V is TRBV28 and J is TRBJ2-3; TRBD2 agrees at 10 bases. Trimming at V came to 2 bases and at J to 10 bases, leaving 12 bases not matched to a gene. Germline V lookup: CDR1 MDHEN, CDR2 SYDVKM. The CDR3 has 16 residues.

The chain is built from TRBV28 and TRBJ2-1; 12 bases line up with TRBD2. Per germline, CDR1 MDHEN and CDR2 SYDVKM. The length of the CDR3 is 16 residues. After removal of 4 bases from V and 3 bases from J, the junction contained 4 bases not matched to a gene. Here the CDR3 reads CASSSRTSGNYNEQFF. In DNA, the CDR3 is TGTGCCAGCAGTTCCAGGACTAGCGGGAACTACAATGAGCAGTTCTTC.

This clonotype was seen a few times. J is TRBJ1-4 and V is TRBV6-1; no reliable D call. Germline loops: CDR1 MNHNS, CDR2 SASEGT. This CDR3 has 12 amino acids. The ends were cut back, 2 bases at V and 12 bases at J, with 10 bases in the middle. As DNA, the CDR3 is TGTGCCAGCAGTGAATTTCCCAGACAACTGTTTTTT. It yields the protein CASSEFPRQLFF.

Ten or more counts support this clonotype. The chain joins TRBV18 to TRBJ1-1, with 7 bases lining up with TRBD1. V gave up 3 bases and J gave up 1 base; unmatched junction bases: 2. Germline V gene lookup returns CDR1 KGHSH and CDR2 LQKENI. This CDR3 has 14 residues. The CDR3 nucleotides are TGTGCCAGCTCACCCGGGACAGAGAACACTGAAGCTTTCTTT. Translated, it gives CASSPGTENTEAFF.